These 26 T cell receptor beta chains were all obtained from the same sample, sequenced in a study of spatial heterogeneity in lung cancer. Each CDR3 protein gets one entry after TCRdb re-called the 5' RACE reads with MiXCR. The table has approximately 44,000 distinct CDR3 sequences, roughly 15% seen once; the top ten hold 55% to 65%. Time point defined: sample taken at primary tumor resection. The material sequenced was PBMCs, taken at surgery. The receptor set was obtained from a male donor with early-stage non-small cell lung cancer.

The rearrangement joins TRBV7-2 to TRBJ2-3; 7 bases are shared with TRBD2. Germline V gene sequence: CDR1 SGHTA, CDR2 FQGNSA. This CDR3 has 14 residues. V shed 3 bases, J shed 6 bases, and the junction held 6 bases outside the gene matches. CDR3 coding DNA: TGTGCCAGCAGCTTCCGGGACTACAAGGATACGCAGTATTTT. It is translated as CASSFRDYKDTQYF.

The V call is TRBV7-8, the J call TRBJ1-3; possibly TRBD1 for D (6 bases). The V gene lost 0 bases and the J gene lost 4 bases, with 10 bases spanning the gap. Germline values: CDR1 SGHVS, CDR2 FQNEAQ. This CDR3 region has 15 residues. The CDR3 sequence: CASSLAGTYGNTIYF. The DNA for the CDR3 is TGTGCCAGCAGCTTAGCAGGGACATACGGAAACACCATATATTTT.

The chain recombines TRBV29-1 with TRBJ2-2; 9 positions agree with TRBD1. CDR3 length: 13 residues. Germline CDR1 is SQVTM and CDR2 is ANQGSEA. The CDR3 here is CSAGTGSTGELFF. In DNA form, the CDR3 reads TGCAGTGCCGGGACAGGGAGCACCGGGGAGCTGTTTTTT.

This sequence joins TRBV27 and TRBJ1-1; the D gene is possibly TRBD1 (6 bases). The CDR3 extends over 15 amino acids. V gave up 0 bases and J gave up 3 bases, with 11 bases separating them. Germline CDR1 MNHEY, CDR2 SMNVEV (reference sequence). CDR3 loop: CASSLSTGQYTEAFF. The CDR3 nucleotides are TGTGCCAGCAGTTTATCTACAGGACAGTACACTGAAGCTTTCTTT.

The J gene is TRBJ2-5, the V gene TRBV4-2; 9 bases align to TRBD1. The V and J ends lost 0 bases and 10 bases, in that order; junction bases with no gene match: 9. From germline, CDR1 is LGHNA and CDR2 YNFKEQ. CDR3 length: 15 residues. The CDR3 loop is CASSQEGQGLDGQYF. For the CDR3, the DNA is TGTGCCAGCAGCCAAGAGGGACAGGGCCTAGACGGCCAGTACTTC.

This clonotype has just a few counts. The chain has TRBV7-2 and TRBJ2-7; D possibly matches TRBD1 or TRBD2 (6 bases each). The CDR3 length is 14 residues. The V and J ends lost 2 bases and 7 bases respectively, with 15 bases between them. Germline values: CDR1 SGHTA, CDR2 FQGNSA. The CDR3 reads CASSLNGGPEEQYF. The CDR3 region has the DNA TGTGCCAGCAGCTTAAACGGGGGCCCCGAGGAGCAGTACTTC.

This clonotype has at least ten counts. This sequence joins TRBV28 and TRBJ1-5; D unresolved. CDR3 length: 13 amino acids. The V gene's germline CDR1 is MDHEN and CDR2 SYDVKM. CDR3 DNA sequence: TGTGCTTCCTCCGGGTTTAGCAATCAGCCCCAGCATTTT. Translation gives CASSGFSNQPQHF.

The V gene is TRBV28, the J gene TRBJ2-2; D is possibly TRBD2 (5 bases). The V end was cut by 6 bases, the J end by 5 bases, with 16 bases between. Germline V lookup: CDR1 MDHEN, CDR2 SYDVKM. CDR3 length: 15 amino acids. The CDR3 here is CASRPFRGETGELFF. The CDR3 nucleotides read TGTGCCAGCAGACCATTTCGGGGAGAAACCGGGGAGCTGTTTTTT.

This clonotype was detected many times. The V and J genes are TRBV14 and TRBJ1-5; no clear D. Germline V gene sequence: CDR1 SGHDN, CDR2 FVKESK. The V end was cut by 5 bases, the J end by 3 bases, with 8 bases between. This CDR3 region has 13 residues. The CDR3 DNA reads TGTGCCAGCAGCGAAAGTACCAATCAGCCCCAGCATTTT. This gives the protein CASSESTNQPQHF.

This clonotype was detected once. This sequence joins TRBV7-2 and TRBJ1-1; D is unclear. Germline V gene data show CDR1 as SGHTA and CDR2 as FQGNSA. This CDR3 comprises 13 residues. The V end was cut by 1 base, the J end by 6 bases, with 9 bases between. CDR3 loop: CASSLGTYAEAFF. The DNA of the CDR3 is TGTGCCAGCAGCTTAGGAACTTACGCTGAAGCTTTCTTT.

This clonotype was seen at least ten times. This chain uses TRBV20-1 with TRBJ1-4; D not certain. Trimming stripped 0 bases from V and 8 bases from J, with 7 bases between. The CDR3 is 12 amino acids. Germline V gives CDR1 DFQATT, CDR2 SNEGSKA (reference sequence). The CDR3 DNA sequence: TGCAGTGCTAGAGATGAAGGCGAAAAACTGTTTTTT. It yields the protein CSARDEGEKLFF.

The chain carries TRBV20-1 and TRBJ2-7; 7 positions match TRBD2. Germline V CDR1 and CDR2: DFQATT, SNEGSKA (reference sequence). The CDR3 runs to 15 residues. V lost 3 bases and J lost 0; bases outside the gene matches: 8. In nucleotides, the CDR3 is TGCAGTGCTAGTAACCAGCGGGGACTCTCCTACGAGCAGTACTTC. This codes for CSASNQRGLSYEQYF.

The CDR3 nucleotides read TGTGCCAGCAGTTCTCCCTACAATGAGCAGTTCTTC. Translation: CASSSPYNEQFF. V is TRBV28 and J is TRBJ2-1; D unresolved. V dropped 4 bases and J dropped 2 bases, with 3 bases sitting between them. The CDR3 is made up of 12 amino acids. The germline V gene encodes CDR1 MDHEN and CDR2 SYDVKM.

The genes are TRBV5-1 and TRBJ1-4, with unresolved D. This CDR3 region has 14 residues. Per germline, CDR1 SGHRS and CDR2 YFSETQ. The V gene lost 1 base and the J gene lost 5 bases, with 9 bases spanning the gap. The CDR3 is CASSLSEFNEKLFF. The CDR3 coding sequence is TGCGCCAGCAGCTTGTCTGAATTCAATGAAAAACTGTTTTTT.

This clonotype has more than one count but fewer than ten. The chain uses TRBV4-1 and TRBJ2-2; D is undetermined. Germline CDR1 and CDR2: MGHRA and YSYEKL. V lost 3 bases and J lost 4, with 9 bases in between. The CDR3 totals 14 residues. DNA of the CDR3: TGCGCCAGCAGCCAGAGGCTTTTCACCGGGGAGCTGTTTTTT. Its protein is CASSQRLFTGELFF.

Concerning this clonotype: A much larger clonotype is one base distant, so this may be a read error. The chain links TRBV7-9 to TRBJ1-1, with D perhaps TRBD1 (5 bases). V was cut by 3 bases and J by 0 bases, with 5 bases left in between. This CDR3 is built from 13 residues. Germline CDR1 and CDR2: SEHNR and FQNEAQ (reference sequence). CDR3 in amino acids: CASSLDMNTEAFF. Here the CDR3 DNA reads TGTGCCAGCAGCTTGGACATGAACACTGAAGCTTTCTTT.

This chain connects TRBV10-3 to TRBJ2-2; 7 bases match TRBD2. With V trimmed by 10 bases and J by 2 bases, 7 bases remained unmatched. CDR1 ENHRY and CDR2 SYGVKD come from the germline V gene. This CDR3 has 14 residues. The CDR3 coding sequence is TGTGCCACCCGGGGAGGGATCAACACCGGGGAGCTGTTTTTT. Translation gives CATRGGINTGELFF.

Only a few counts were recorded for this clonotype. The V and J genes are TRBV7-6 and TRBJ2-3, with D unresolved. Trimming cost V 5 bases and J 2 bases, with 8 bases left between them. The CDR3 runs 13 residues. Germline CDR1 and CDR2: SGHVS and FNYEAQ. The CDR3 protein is CASSRLYTDTQYF. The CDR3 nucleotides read TGTGCCAGCAGCCGACTTTACACAGATACGCAGTATTTT.

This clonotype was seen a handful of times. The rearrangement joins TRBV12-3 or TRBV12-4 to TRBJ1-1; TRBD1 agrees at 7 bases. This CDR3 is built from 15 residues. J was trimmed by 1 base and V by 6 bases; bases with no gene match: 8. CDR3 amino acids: CASRPTGTANTEAFF. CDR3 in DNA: TGTGCCAGCAGGCCAACCGGGACAGCGAACACTGAAGCTTTCTTT.

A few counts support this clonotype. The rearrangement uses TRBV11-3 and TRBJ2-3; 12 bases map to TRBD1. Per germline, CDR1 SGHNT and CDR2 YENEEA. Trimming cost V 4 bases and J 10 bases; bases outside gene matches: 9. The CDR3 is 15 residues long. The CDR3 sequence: CASSSTGQGASPQYF. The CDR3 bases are TGTGCCAGCAGCTCGACGGGACAGGGGGCTAGTCCGCAGTATTTT.

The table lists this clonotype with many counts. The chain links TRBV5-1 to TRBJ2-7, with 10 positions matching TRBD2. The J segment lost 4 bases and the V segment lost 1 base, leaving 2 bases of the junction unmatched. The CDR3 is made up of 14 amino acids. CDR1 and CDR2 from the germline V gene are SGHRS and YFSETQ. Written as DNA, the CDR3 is TGCGCCAGCAGCTTGACTAGCGGGACTTACGAGCAGTACTTC. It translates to CASSLTSGTYEQYF. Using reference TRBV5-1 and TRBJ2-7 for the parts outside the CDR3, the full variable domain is KAGVTQTPRYLIKTRGQQVTLSCSPISGHRSVSWYQQTPGQGLQFLFEYFSETQRNKGNFPGRFSGRQFSNSRSEMNVSTLELGDSALYLCASSLTSGTYEQYFGPGTRLTVT.

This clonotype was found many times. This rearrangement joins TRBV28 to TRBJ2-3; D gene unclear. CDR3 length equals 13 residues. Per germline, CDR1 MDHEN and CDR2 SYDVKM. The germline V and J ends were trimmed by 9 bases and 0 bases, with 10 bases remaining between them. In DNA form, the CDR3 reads TGTGCCAGTTATACCTCTAGCACAGATACGCAGTATTTT. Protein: CASYTSSTDTQYF. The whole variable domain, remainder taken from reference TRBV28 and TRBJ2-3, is DVKVTQSSRYLVKRTGEKVFLECVQDMDHENMFWYRQDPGLGLRLIYFSYDVKMKEKGDIPEGYSVSREKKERFSLILESASTNQTSMYLCASYTSSTDTQYFGPGTRLTVL.

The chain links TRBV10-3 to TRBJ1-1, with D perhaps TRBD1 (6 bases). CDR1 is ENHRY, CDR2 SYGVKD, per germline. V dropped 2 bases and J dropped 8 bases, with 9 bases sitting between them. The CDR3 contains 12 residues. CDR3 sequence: CAISETTGEAFF. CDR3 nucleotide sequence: TGTGCCATCAGTGAGACAACAGGGGAAGCTTTCTTT.

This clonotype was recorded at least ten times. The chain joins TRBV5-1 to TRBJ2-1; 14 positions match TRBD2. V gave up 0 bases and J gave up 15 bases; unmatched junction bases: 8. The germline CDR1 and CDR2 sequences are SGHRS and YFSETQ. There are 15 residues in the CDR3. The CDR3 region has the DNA TGCGCCAGCAGCTTGGCCGGACTAGCGGGGGGCCCGCCGTTCTTC. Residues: CASSLAGLAGGPPFF.

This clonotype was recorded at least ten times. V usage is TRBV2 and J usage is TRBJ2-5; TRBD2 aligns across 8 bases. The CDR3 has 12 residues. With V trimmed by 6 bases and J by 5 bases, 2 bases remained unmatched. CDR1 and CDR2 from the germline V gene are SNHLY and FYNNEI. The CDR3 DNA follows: TGTGCCAGCAGAATAGCGGGGGAGACCCAGTACTTC. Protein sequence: CASRIAGETQYF.

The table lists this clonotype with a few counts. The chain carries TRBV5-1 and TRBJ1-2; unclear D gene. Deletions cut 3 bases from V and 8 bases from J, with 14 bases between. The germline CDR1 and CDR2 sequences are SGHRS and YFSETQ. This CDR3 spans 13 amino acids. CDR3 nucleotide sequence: TGCGCCAGCAGCTCGGGCTCTACCGGAGGCTACACCTTC. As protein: CASSSGSTGGYTF.